Presented here are 32 T cell receptor beta chains from one specimen sequenced in a study of blood T cell repertoires in COVID-19. TCRdb's copy holds only in-frame clones and misses some; the assay was immunoSEQ multiplex PCR. The sample holds fewer than 70,000 clones, 88% seen once. Material for sequencing was peripheral blood. The source of these receptors is a human donor in a cohort sampled during active COVID-19.

The V gene is TRBV10-1, the J gene TRBJ1-1, with D possibly being TRBD1 (6 bases). Trimming took 8 bases from V and 0 from J, leaving 10 bases between them. CDR1 and CDR2 from the germline V gene are WNHNN and SYGVQD (reference sequence). The CDR3 has 13 amino acids. As DNA, the CDR3 is TGCGCCAGCCGACAGGAGATGAACACTGAAGCTTTCTTT. This sequence encodes CASRQEMNTEAFF.

As DNA, the CDR3 is TGTGCCAGCAGGACGGACAGTAGCTCCTACAATGAGCAGTTCTTC. Amino acid sequence: CASRTDSSSYNEQFF. The chain joins TRBV2 to TRBJ2-1, with D tentatively TRBD1 (6 bases). The germline V and J ends were trimmed by 6 bases and 0 bases, with 12 bases remaining between them. Germline values: CDR1 SNHLY, CDR2 FYNNEI. This CDR3 region has 15 residues.

The gene calls are TRBV24-1 and TRBJ1-2; 7 bases match TRBD1. This CDR3 is built from 15 residues. V lost 9 bases and J lost 0; bases outside the gene matches: 9. CDR1 is KGHDR, CDR2 SFDVKD, per germline. CDR3 region: CATRDSHPSNYGYTF. In nucleotides, the CDR3 is TGTGCCACCCGGGACAGCCACCCCTCTAACTATGGCTACACCTTC.

V is TRBV4-3 and J is TRBJ2-7, with TRBD1 matching 8 bases. Germline CDR1 LGHNA, CDR2 YSLEER. The CDR3 is 15 residues long. V lost 0 bases, J lost 3 bases, and 4 bases stayed unmatched. The CDR3 spells CASSQDSGQGYEQYF. In DNA form, the CDR3 reads TGCGCCAGCAGCCAAGATTCCGGACAGGGCTACGAGCAGTACTTC.

The V gene is TRBV28, the J gene TRBJ1-5, with 7 positions matching TRBD1. V shed 6 bases and J 6 bases; nucleotides not matched to a gene: 11. Germline V CDR1 and CDR2: MDHEN, SYDVKM. The CDR3 spans 15 residues. The CDR3 DNA reads TGTGCCAGCAGCCCCCGGGACAGAACAAGTCAGCCCCAGCATTTT. It encodes CASSPRDRTSQPQHF.

The chain is built from TRBV27 and TRBJ1-1, with TRBD1 matching 8 bases. Germline-derived CDR1 and CDR2 are MNHEY and SMNVEV (reference sequence). The trim removed 6 bases at V and 5 bases at J, leaving 2 bases unmatched. The CDR3 spans 12 residues. The DNA of the CDR3 is TGTGCCAGCAGAACAGGGGGAACTGAAGCTTTCTTT. It codes for CASRTGGTEAFF.

This chain connects TRBV4-2 to TRBJ1-5; D not certain. CDR3 length equals 15 residues. Germline V gene data show CDR1 as LGHNA and CDR2 as YNFKEQ. Trimming shortened V by 0 bases and J by 4 bases, and 10 bases separated the two germline ends. For the CDR3, the DNA is TGTGCCAGCAGCCAAGAAGTCGGGGTTAATCAGCCCCAGCATTTT. Encoded protein: CASSQEVGVNQPQHF.

The chain is built from TRBV3-1 (or the pseudogene TRBV3-2) and TRBJ1-1; a weak D match, TRBD1 (5 bases). V was cut by 0 bases and J by 0 bases, with 14 bases left in between. Germline assignment: CDR1 LGHDT and CDR2 YNNKEL (reference sequence). The length of the CDR3 is 17 residues. The CDR3 DNA follows: TGTGCCAGCAGCCAAGATCTAATAGGACACCTGAACACTGAAGCTTTCTTT. Its translation is CASSQDLIGHLNTEAFF.

The J gene is TRBJ2-3, the V gene TRBV3-1 (or the pseudogene TRBV3-2), with a possible D match to TRBD2 (5 bases). Germline V lookup: CDR1 LGHDT, CDR2 YNNKEL (reference sequence). Trimming stripped 7 bases from V and 0 bases from J, with 11 bases between. This CDR3 contains 14 residues. In DNA form, the CDR3 reads TGTGCCAGCACCTCACTAGGGAGCACAGATACGCAGTATTTT. Translated: CASTSLGSTDTQYF.

The chain uses TRBV14 and TRBJ2-1, with 7 bases aligning to TRBD1. The CDR3 is 15 residues long. V shed 1 base and J 3 bases; nucleotides not matched to a gene: 3. Germline V CDR1 and CDR2: SGHDN, FVKESK. CDR3 in DNA: TGTGCCAGCAGCCAAGGTGGGACAGTCTACAATGAGCAGTTCTTC. Translated, it gives CASSQGGTVYNEQFF.

About this clone: Other DNA sequences within the sample encode an identical CDR3. The chain joins TRBV28 to TRBJ2-5, with 11 bases that match TRBD1. V lost 8 bases and J lost 4; bases outside the gene matches: 6. Germline V gene lookup returns CDR1 MDHEN and CDR2 SYDVKM. The CDR3 totals 14 residues. This CDR3 reads CASRGTGGGETQYF. The CDR3 bases are TGTGCCAGCCGGGGGACAGGGGGGGGAGAGACCCAGTACTTC.

The J gene is TRBJ1-6, the V gene TRBV5-6, with TRBD1 matching over 8 bases. The CDR3 is 15 amino acids. V was pared by 3 bases and J by 9 bases, with 8 bases of the junction left unmatched. CDR1 SGHDT and CDR2 YYEEEE come from the germline V gene. The CDR3 bases are TGTGCCAGCAGCTGGGGACAGGCCGGCGGTTCACCCCTCCACTTT. The encoded protein is CASSWGQAGGSPLHF.

The rearrangement uses TRBV2 and TRBJ1-5, with 7 bases that match TRBD1. The germline gives CDR1 SNHLY, CDR2 FYNNEI. V lost 6 bases, J lost 2 bases, and 7 bases stayed unmatched. The CDR3 runs to 15 residues. The CDR3 DNA reads as TGTGCCAGCAGGGCCGACAGGGTTCGCAATCAGCCCCAGCATTTT. Translated, it gives CASRADRVRNQPQHF.

This clone was recorded a few times. The rearrangement joins TRBV5-5 to TRBJ1-2, with D possibly being TRBD1 (6 bases). The CDR3 runs to 15 residues. The V end lost 6 bases, the J end lost 8 bases, and 23 bases lay between the germline ends. Germline-derived CDR1 and CDR2 are SGHKS and YYEKEE (reference sequence). CDR3 sequence (DNA): TGTGCCAGCACCCTCGGGGGGGGCTCACCTAGGGGCTACACCTTC. It yields the protein CASTLGGGSPRGYTF.

The chain combines TRBV28 with TRBJ1-1; 7 bases match TRBD1. After removal of 2 bases from V and 1 base from J, the junction contained 4 bases not matched to a gene. The CDR3 sequence is 15 residues long. Germline-derived CDR1 and CDR2 are MDHEN and SYDVKM. CDR3: CASSLAGTANTEAFF. CDR3 nucleotides: TGTGCCAGCAGTTTAGCCGGGACAGCGAACACTGAAGCTTTCTTT.

The chain links TRBV10-3 to TRBJ1-3; D is undetermined. This CDR3 spans 14 amino acids. Trimming shortened V by 10 bases and J by 0 bases, and 13 bases separated the two germline ends. CDR1 and CDR2 from the germline V gene are ENHRY and SYGVKD. In nucleotides, the CDR3 is TGTGCCACCGCCTTAGCGTCCTCTGGAAACACCATATATTTT. It yields the protein CATALASSGNTIYF.

The V and J genes are TRBV28 and TRBJ1-2; 8 nucleotides line up with TRBD1. Germline CDR1 and CDR2: MDHEN and SYDVKM. This CDR3 has 17 amino acids. V gave up 5 bases and J gave up 3 bases; unmatched junction bases: 14. DNA of the CDR3: TGTGCCAGCAGTCTTACAGGGGGAGACATCTGGGACTATGGCTACACCTTC. It codes for CASSLTGGDIWDYGYTF.

This clone is a singleton in its sample. The chain employs TRBV18 and TRBJ2-5, with 11 bases fitting TRBD2. The ends lost 3 bases at V and 5 bases at J; junction bases unmatched: 8. The CDR3 totals 16 residues. Per the germline V gene, CDR1 is KGHSH and CDR2 is LQKENI. The CDR3 coding sequence is TGTGCCAGCTCACCTTTAGCGGGAGGGCCCGGGGAGACCCAGTACTTC. Translating it yields CASSPLAGGPGETQYF.

The genes are TRBV28 and TRBJ2-7, with D perhaps matching TRBD2 (6 bases). Per the germline V gene, CDR1 is MDHEN and CDR2 is SYDVKM. The length of the CDR3 is 11 residues. Between the trimmed V and J ends, which lost 7 bases and 4 bases, there was a span of 8 bases. This CDR3 reads CASTRGYEQYF. The CDR3 DNA follows: TGTGCCAGCACACGGGGGTACGAGCAGTACTTC. Together with reference TRBV28 and TRBJ2-7, the CDR3 gives the full variable domain: DVKVTQSSRYLVKRTGEKVFLECVQDMDHENMFWYRQDPGLGLRLIYFSYDVKMKEKGDIPEGYSVSREKKERFSLILESASTNQTSMYLCASTRGYEQYFGPGTRLTVT.

V gene TRBV6-5 combines with J gene TRBJ2-3, with 10 positions matching TRBD1. V lost 4 bases and J lost 4; bases outside the gene matches: 8. From germline, CDR1 is MNHEY and CDR2 SVGAGI. CDR3 length: 16 residues. The CDR3: CASSSGTGVGPDTQYF. In DNA, the CDR3 is TGTGCCAGCAGTTCCGGGACAGGGGTCGGTCCAGATACGCAGTATTTT.

The rearrangement links TRBV28 to TRBJ1-1; D may be TRBD1 (6 bases). V was cut by 3 bases and J by 0 bases, with 11 bases left in between. CDR1 and CDR2 from the germline V gene are MDHEN and SYDVKM. The CDR3 sequence is 15 residues long. The CDR3 region has the DNA TGTGCCAGCAGTTTTGGGGGCTCGATGAACACTGAAGCTTTCTTT. This sequence encodes CASSFGGSMNTEAFF.

This clone was observed a few times. V and J are TRBV7-2 and TRBJ1-2, with TRBD1 matching 9 bases. Looked up from germline, CDR1 is SGHTA and CDR2 is FQGNSA. The junction had 6 bases not matched to a gene; V was cut back by 5 bases and J by 2 bases. The CDR3 is 15 residues long. The CDR3 protein is CASSPGTGRNYGYTF. CDR3 nucleotides: TGTGCCAGCAGCCCTGGGACAGGGCGAAACTATGGCTACACCTTC.

The rearrangement uses TRBV5-5 and TRBJ2-3; D is unresolved. Germline V lookup: CDR1 SGHKS, CDR2 YYEKEE (reference sequence). The CDR3 loop spans 14 amino acids. Deletions cut 2 bases from V and 2 bases from J, with 9 bases between. CDR3 region: CASSLAQNTDTQYF. Written as DNA, the CDR3 is TGTGCCAGCAGCTTAGCACAGAACACAGATACGCAGTATTTT.

The chain uses TRBV5-1 and TRBJ2-2; 7 bases are a match to TRBD1. Trimming took 4 bases from V and 2 from J; bases not matched to a gene: 5. The CDR3 extends over 15 amino acids. Germline CDR1 reads SGHRS; CDR2 reads YFSETQ. CDR3 residues: CASSRTGVNTGELFF. CDR3 bases: TGCGCCAGCAGCCGTACAGGGGTCAACACCGGGGAGCTGTTTTTT.

This chain uses TRBV9 with TRBJ2-4, with 11 positions matching TRBD1. After removal of 5 bases from V and 7 bases from J, the junction contained 11 bases not matched to a gene. The CDR3 is 16 residues long. Germline V gene lookup returns CDR1 SGDLS and CDR2 YYNGEE. For the CDR3, the DNA is TGTGCCAGCAGAAAGGGACAGGGGGAATCAGAGAACATTCAGTACTTC. It yields the protein CASRKGQGESENIQYF. The variable domain in full, with the rest retrieved from reference TRBV9 and TRBJ2-4, is DSGVTQTPKHLITATGQRVTLRCSPRSGDLSVYWYQQSLDQGLQFLIQYYNGEERAKGNILERFSAQQFPDLHSELNLSSLELGDSALYFCASRKGQGESENIQYFGAGTRLSVL.

The J gene is TRBJ1-1, the V gene TRBV6-5; TRBD1 matches at 10 bases. Per the germline V gene, CDR1 is MNHEY and CDR2 is SVGAGI. V lost 6 bases, J lost 5 bases, and 9 bases stayed unmatched. CDR3 length: 15 amino acids. CDR3 region: CASSRSGQGTTEAFF. The CDR3 region has the DNA TGTGCCAGCAGCAGGTCGGGACAGGGGACGACTGAAGCTTTCTTT.

This clone was seen a handful of times. Here the CDR3 DNA reads TGTGCCTGGAGTGACGGACAGGGGGATAATTCACCCCTCCACTTT. This encodes CAWSDGQGDNSPLHF. The chain joins TRBV30 to TRBJ1-6, with TRBD1 identical over 10 bases. V was pared by 1 base and J by 5 bases, with 2 bases of the junction left unmatched. This CDR3 has 15 residues. The V gene's germline CDR1 is GTSNPN and CDR2 SVGIG (reference sequence).

The V and J genes are TRBV29-1 and TRBJ2-4; perhaps TRBD2 as D (5 bases). The CDR3 consists of 13 residues. V lost 4 bases, J lost 10 bases, and 17 bases lay in between. The germline gives CDR1 SQVTM, CDR2 ANQGSEA. DNA for the CDR3: TGCAGCGTTGTGATGGAAAGAGGAGGAATTCAGTACTTC. Encoded protein: CSVVMERGGIQYF.

V usage is TRBV3-1 (or the pseudogene TRBV3-2) and J usage is TRBJ1-5; 8 nucleotides agree with TRBD1. The CDR3 extends over 14 amino acids. Losses at the gene ends were 1 base for V and 5 bases for J; bases not matched to a gene: 1. The germline V gene encodes CDR1 LGHDT and CDR2 YNNKEL (reference sequence). The CDR3 spells CASSQVRGHQPQHF. CDR3 nucleotide sequence: TGTGCCAGCAGCCAAGTCAGGGGGCATCAGCCCCAGCATTTT.

This clone was observed a single time. The chain uses TRBV9 and TRBJ2-1, with 7 bases lining up with TRBD2. Trimming took 0 bases from V and 6 from J; bases not matched to a gene: 3. Germline V CDR1 and CDR2: SGDLS, YYNGEE. The CDR3 has 14 residues. CDR3 region: CASSVAGGANEQFF. CDR3 coding DNA: TGTGCCAGCAGCGTAGCGGGGGGAGCCAATGAGCAGTTCTTC.

This chain links TRBV11-2 with TRBJ1-3; 7 bases match TRBD1. Trimming cost V 4 bases and J 8 bases; bases outside gene matches: 8. The CDR3 is 14 residues long. The V gene's germline CDR1 is SGHAT and CDR2 FQNNGV. The CDR3 DNA reads TGTGCCAGCAGCTCCGTTGGACAGGAGTACACCATATATTTT. It translates to CASSSVGQEYTIYF.

The chain uses TRBV30 and TRBJ2-1; 8 bases map to TRBD2. Looked up from germline, CDR1 is GTSNPN and CDR2 is SVGIG (reference sequence). The CDR3 runs 12 residues. The junction had 3 bases not matched to a gene; V was cut back by 2 bases and J by 9 bases. The CDR3 region is CAWSPGGSEQFF. In DNA form, the CDR3 reads TGTGCCTGGAGTCCGGGGGGGAGTGAGCAGTTCTTC.